The sequence of this TCR beta chain was determined in a study of T cell responses to AZD1222 COVID-19 vaccine (dated by TCRdb to the early 2020s). In the study overall: AZD1222 recipients given second doses at about 4 weeks or at about 12 weeks were pooled, since spike-specific TCR depth and breadth were not found to differ between the two schedules. A total of under 250 trial participants underwent TCR sequencing, of whom approximately 200 had received two doses of AZD1222 and roughly 26 had received two doses of the MenACWY control vaccine. Trial participants were enrolled by age into subgroups of 18-55, 56-69 and 70-plus years, and 148, 28 and 57 TCR-sequenced participants, respectively, were included in these subgroups.

The CDR3 regions of human TCRbeta chains were analyzed by immunosequencing. On the authors' methods: Repertoire TCRs were matched against a reference library of SARS-CoV-2-specific TCRs generated with the MIRA antigen-specificity platform. Breadth was defined as the fraction of unique TCRs that were SARS-CoV-2-associated, and depth was defined as the fraction of total T cells that were SARS-CoV-2-associated. Each spike-specific TCR was assigned to its reactive spike region and to a CD4 or CD8 class using the MIRA data. Log10-transformed breadth and depth values were compared by one-way ANOVA with Sidak's multiple comparisons tests. Drawn from immuneACCESS, this table holds only the in-frame rearrangements with V and J called that TCRdb kept. Clones are partly lost; checked studies trace under half to an unresolved V gene and leave the rest unexplained. V and J calls and clone size follow that table, whereas D and trimming were derived from the DNA. The sample data list 60,000 or so clones, and 84% of these were observed just once. Jointly, the top ten make up 20% of the sample.

On this clone: There is no known antigen for this receptor. No base quality values were provided; no much bigger clone lies one nucleotide off.

The full study reports these points: Because no samples from the day 14 peak response were available, repertoires could be characterized only after the peak T cell response. Conclusions about previously exposed vaccinees are limited, since just 5 or 6 AZD1222 recipients were seropositive for SARS-CoV-2 at baseline. The 56-69-year group was small, and its depth increase did not reach significance, likely because of low power. Most participants were white British and females outnumbered males, and the authors suggested that clonal diversity may have been underestimated. The vaccine-associated CD4 TCRs covered the entire spike protein, and the dominant responses fell in regions 160-218 and 743-854. Reportedly, close to half of the unique spike-specific TCRs recognized epitopes lying outside the regions that are mutated in the B.1.351 and B.1.1.7 variants. A significant rise in spike-specific TCR breadth and depth was observed after two AZD1222 doses relative to day 0 and relative to MenACWY recipients.

The CDR1 and CDR2 encoded by the germline V gene are SGHAT and FQNNGV. V is trimmed back by 0 bases and J by 6 bases, and the junction contains 0 bases that no gene match accounts for. From the cysteine through the phenylalanine, the CDR3 covers 15 amino acids. This entry keeps only the CDR3 DNA: 45 bases, framed from base 1. Per the publication, the time point label means: baseline before first vaccination. The vaccinee samples were drawn from two UK trials, COV001 and COV002, one of which was a single-blind randomized controlled phase 2/3 trial testing AZD1222 (ChAdOx1 nCoV-19) in healthy adults. For TCRbeta chain sequencing, PBMC samples from trial participants were taken at day 0 and at day 28 after the second dose.

Sequencing used peripheral blood, obtained on day 0 of AZD1222 vaccination. The TCR was taken from an adult in good health. Here the chain combines TRBV11-2 and TRBJ2-1; TRBD2 matches 12 bases in the middle. The DNA sequence is given as TGTGCCAGCAGCTTAGAACTAGCGGGAGGCAATGAGCAGTTCTTC. Translation gives CASSLELAGGNEQFF.